What follows are 25 T cell receptor beta chains derived from one specimen sequenced in a study of cytomegalovirus exposure and HLA in healthy donors (TCRdb year 2017). Library construction relied on the immunoSEQ multiplex PCR assay. For the multiplex PCR, a mixture combining 60 forward primers for TCR Vbeta segments and 13 reverse primers for TCR Jbeta segments was used. This is the immuneACCESS table as TCRdb keeps it, with only in-frame sequences that have V and J called. A part of the clones is gone; compared with another copy, unresolved V genes explain less than half, and the rest is unexplained. Within this sample are 160,000 or so clones, with about 75% of them counted one time only. 4.7% of the sample comes from the top ten. Sequencing input: PBMCs. These receptors all come from a man between 18 and 35 years old in good health and CMV-seropositive.

This clone was seen only a few times. The chain combines TRBV11-2 with TRBJ1-1, with 7 bases aligning to TRBD1. The CDR3 has 14 amino acids. Germline V gene data show CDR1 as SGHAT and CDR2 as FQNNGV. The ends lost 1 base at V and 1 base at J; junction bases unmatched: 0. CDR3 residues: CASSLGTGNTEAFF. CDR3 nucleotides: TGTGCCAGCAGCTTAGGGACAGGGAACACTGAAGCTTTCTTT.

The rearrangement joins TRBV19 to TRBJ1-5; weak D call: TRBD1 (6 bases). Germline V gene sequence: CDR1 LNHDA, CDR2 SQIVND (reference sequence). V was pared by 7 bases and J by 0 bases, with 13 bases between. The CDR3 is 15 residues long. The DNA for the CDR3 is TGTGCCAGTACCTGGACAGCTTATAGCAATCAGCCCCAGCATTTT. It encodes CASTWTAYSNQPQHF.

The V gene is TRBV19, the J gene TRBJ1-1; 8 bases are a match to TRBD1. Trimming removed 5 bases from V and 1 base from J; junction bases left unmatched: 3. The CDR3 runs 14 residues. Germline CDR1 and CDR2: LNHDA and SQIVND (reference sequence). Written as DNA, the CDR3 is TGTGCCAGTAGTGTAGGACAGGGGAACACTGAAGCTTTCTTT. It is translated as CASSVGQGNTEAFF. The full variable domain, its missing parts supplied by reference TRBV19 and TRBJ1-1, is DGGITQSPKYLFRKEGQNVTLSCEQNLNHDAMYWYRQDPGQGLRLIYYSQIVNDFQKGDIAEGYSVSREKKESFPLTVTSAQKNPTAFYLCASSVGQGNTEAFFGQGTRLTVV.

This clone was seen once. The chain employs TRBV6-5 and TRBJ1-1, with a weak D call TRBD1 (6 bases). CDR3 size: 14 residues. CDR1 is MNHEY and CDR2 is SVGAGI in the germline V gene. The germline V and J ends were trimmed by 7 bases and 1 base, with 13 bases remaining between them. CDR3 region: CASNQGHTNTEAFF. CDR3 in DNA: TGTGCCAGCAACCAGGGACACACGAACACTGAAGCTTTCTTT.

In this sample, this clone turned up a few times. The V gene is TRBV5-6, the J gene TRBJ1-1, with D unresolved. The germline V and J ends were trimmed by 3 bases and 3 bases, with 3 bases remaining between them. Germline V gene lookup returns CDR1 SGHDT and CDR2 YYEEEE. The CDR3 consists of 11 residues. The chain's CDR3 is CASSSYTEAFF. CDR3 sequence (DNA): TGTGCCAGCAGCTCGTACACTGAAGCTTTCTTT.

This clone was detected a few times. V and J are TRBV19 and TRBJ2-2; 10 positions agree with TRBD1. The trim removed 5 bases at V and 3 bases at J, leaving 3 bases unmatched. The germline gives CDR1 LNHDA, CDR2 SQIVND (reference sequence). The length of the CDR3 is 15 residues. The CDR3 spells CASSAGQGDTGELFF. CDR3 DNA sequence: TGTGCCAGTAGTGCCGGACAGGGGGACACCGGGGAGCTGTTTTTT.

The chain is built from TRBV6-1 and TRBJ1-1, with D perhaps matching TRBD1 (6 bases). V was cut by 5 bases and J by 4 bases, with 14 bases left in between. Germline assignment: CDR1 MNHNS and CDR2 SASEGT. This CDR3 spans 14 amino acids. CDR3: CASSRTDSRTEAFF. The CDR3 DNA sequence: TGTGCCAGCAGTCGGACGGACAGCCGCACTGAAGCTTTCTTT.

The chain couples TRBV7-2 to TRBJ1-1; D remains ambiguous. Germline CDR1 reads SGHTA; CDR2 reads FQGNSA. Trimming took 8 bases from V and 0 from J, leaving 13 bases between them. This CDR3 contains 14 residues. The CDR3 DNA is TGTGCCAGCCTGGGCAGATTAATGAACACTGAAGCTTTCTTT. Its translation: CASLGRLMNTEAFF.

V gene TRBV30 combines with J gene TRBJ2-1; 9 bases align to TRBD2. Germline CDR1 and CDR2: GTSNPN and SVGIG (reference sequence). J lost 5 bases, V lost 1 base, and 15 bases had no gene match. This CDR3 has 18 amino acids. The CDR3 coding sequence is TGTGCCTGGAGTGGGGTCCTAGCGGGACCTCGGTTAAACAATGAGCAGTTCTTC. This translates into CAWSGVLAGPRLNNEQFF.

The chain combines TRBV27 with TRBJ1-4; D remains ambiguous. Between the trimmed V and J ends, which lost 5 bases and 8 bases, there was a span of 24 bases. Germline V lookup: CDR1 MNHEY, CDR2 SMNVEV (reference sequence). The CDR3 length is 17 residues. The CDR3 protein is CASSPRAHGRAGEKLFF. The CDR3 DNA sequence: TGTGCCAGCAGTCCAAGGGCTCATGGGCGGGCGGGGGAAAAACTGTTTTTT.

The chain recombines TRBV15 with TRBJ2-1; D not certain. Trimming stripped 1 base from V and 0 bases from J, with 10 bases between. Germline V gene lookup returns CDR1 LNHNV and CDR2 YYDKDF (reference sequence). This CDR3 has 16 amino acids. The CDR3 here is CATSRGRRSSYNEQFF. The CDR3, as DNA: TGTGCCACCAGCAGAGGACGGCGGAGCTCCTACAATGAGCAGTTCTTC. Based on the CDR3 plus reference TRBV15 and TRBJ2-1, the full variable domain is DAMVIQNPRYQVTQFGKPVTLSCSQTLNHNVMYWYQQKSSQAPKLLFHYYDKDFNNEADTPDNFQSRRPNTSFCFLDIRSPGLGDTAMYLCATSRGRRSSYNEQFFGPGTRLTVL.

The gene calls are TRBV27 and TRBJ1-2, with 8 bases that match TRBD1. The CDR3 extends over 15 amino acids. Germline CDR1 is MNHEY and CDR2 is SMNVEV (reference sequence). The ends lost 7 bases at V and 4 bases at J; junction bases unmatched: 11. The CDR3 sequence is CASNPSGQGTYGYTF. CDR3 nucleotide sequence: TGTGCCAGCAATCCCTCCGGACAGGGTACCTATGGCTACACCTTC.

The chain combines TRBV11-3 with TRBJ2-3; no firm D call. The germline V gene has CDR1 SGHNT and CDR2 YENEEA. With 5 bases removed from V and 0 bases from J, the gap between germline ends came to 15 bases. This CDR3 comprises 16 residues. CDR3 region: CASSPSPQLSTDTQYF. The CDR3, as DNA: TGTGCCAGCAGCCCCTCCCCACAGTTAAGCACAGATACGCAGTATTTT.

This clone has just a few counts. The chain employs TRBV5-1 and TRBJ2-7; 13 nucleotides match TRBD2. This CDR3 has 15 amino acids. Germline values: CDR1 SGHRS, CDR2 YFSETQ. V gave up 3 bases and J gave up 6 bases; unmatched junction bases: 6. The CDR3 region is CASSWTSGSGGEQYV. In DNA, the CDR3 is TGCGCCAGCAGCTGGACTAGCGGGAGCGGGGGCGAGCAGTACGTC.

The CDR3 loop is CASSFSSYEQYV. The CDR3, as DNA: TGTGCCAGCAGCTTTAGCTCCTACGAGCAGTACGTC. The rearrangement links TRBV7-9 to TRBJ2-7; D remains unclear. V was shortened by 3 bases and J by 0 bases, with 3 bases between the two germline ends. The CDR3 sequence is 12 residues long. Germline loops: CDR1 SEHNR, CDR2 FQNEAQ (reference sequence).

This chain joins TRBV7-2 and TRBJ1-2, with D tentatively TRBD1 (5 bases). Trimming shortened V by 4 bases and J by 8 bases, and 23 bases separated the two germline ends. Germline CDR1 reads SGHTA; CDR2 reads FQGNSA. The CDR3 runs to 16 residues. CDR3 sequence (DNA): TGTGCCAGCAGCTCGTCAGGGATTTCGGTGACGGTCGGCTACACCTTC. Amino acids: CASSSSGISVTVGYTF.

The V gene is TRBV4-2, the J gene TRBJ2-2, with D possibly being TRBD2 (5 bases). The germline V and J ends were trimmed by 0 bases and 4 bases, with 15 bases remaining between them. Germline V gene sequence: CDR1 LGHNA, CDR2 YNFKEQ. The CDR3 totals 17 residues. The CDR3 here is CASSQDDGVGSTGELFF. The CDR3 DNA reads as TGTGCCAGCAGCCAAGATGACGGGGTTGGTTCCACCGGGGAGCTGTTTTTT.

This chain connects TRBV19 to TRBJ2-3, with 9 positions matching TRBD1. V shed 6 bases and J 2 bases; nucleotides not matched to a gene: 6. The CDR3 has 15 residues. The germline V gene encodes CDR1 LNHDA and CDR2 SQIVND (reference sequence). This CDR3 reads CASRNWDRDTDTQYF. The DNA for the CDR3 is TGTGCCAGTAGGAACTGGGACAGGGACACAGATACGCAGTATTTT.

Comments on this clone: Its ends do not fully match the called genes, so a read error is possible. The chain couples TRBV15 to TRBJ1-4; D is possibly TRBD1 (5 bases). The CDR3 runs to 13 residues. Germline lookup yields CDR1 LNHNV and CDR2 YYDKDF (reference sequence). CDR3 in DNA: TGTGCCATCAGCTTTAGGGGTGGTGAAAAACTGTTTTTT. It specifies CAISFRGGEKLFF.

This clone was seen a few times. The chain employs TRBV28 and TRBJ1-2; TRBD1 matches at 7 bases. The CDR3 spans 14 residues. The V and J ends lost 5 bases and 8 bases, in that order; junction bases with no gene match: 11. The germline V gene has CDR1 MDHEN and CDR2 SYDVKM. The CDR3 region is CASSEGQRAEGYTF. DNA of the CDR3: TGTGCCAGCAGTGAGGGACAGCGGGCGGAAGGCTACACCTTC.

The chain couples TRBV6-1 to TRBJ1-2, with TRBD1 matching 11 bases. CDR1 and CDR2 from the germline V gene are MNHNS and SASEGT. The CDR3 contains 14 residues. V shed 6 bases and J 5 bases; nucleotides not matched to a gene: 5. The CDR3 region has the DNA TGTGCCAGCAGACCCGGACAGGGGGCTTATGGCTACACCTTC. Its translation is CASRPGQGAYGYTF.

This clone was seen more than once but under ten times. The genes are TRBV10-2 and TRBJ2-7; 7 bases are shared with TRBD1. The length of the CDR3 is 12 residues. V shed 6 bases and J 6 bases; nucleotides not matched to a gene: 5. Germline CDR1 and CDR2: WSHSY and SAAADI. CDR3 in amino acids: CASSSGTAEQYV. Written as DNA, the CDR3 is TGCGCCAGCAGCTCCGGGACAGCCGAGCAGTACGTC.

V is TRBV7-2 and J is TRBJ1-6; 9 bases are a match to TRBD1. Germline trimming cut 5 bases from V and 5 bases from J; bases unmatched to any gene: 7. CDR1 and CDR2 from the germline V gene are SGHTA and FQGNSA. The CDR3 consists of 16 residues. CDR3 sequence reads: CASSPRTGANNSPLHF. The DNA of the CDR3 is TGTGCCAGCAGCCCGCGGACAGGGGCAAATAATTCACCCCTCCACTTT.

The chain links TRBV9 to TRBJ1-6; D gene unclear. V lost 4 bases to trimming and J lost 6 bases, with 11 bases between them. The CDR3 loop spans 14 amino acids. Germline V CDR1 and CDR2: SGDLS, YYNGEE. CDR3 in DNA: TGTGCCAGCAGCCCCCCCCCGGGTAATTCACCCCTCCACTTT. Its protein is CASSPPPGNSPLHF.

The chain recombines TRBV29-1 with TRBJ1-2; no clear D. The V end lost 1 base, the J end lost 4 bases, and 7 bases lay between the germline ends. Germline assignment: CDR1 SQVTM and CDR2 ANQGSEA. There are 12 residues in the CDR3. The CDR3 sequence is CSVEGAGYGYTF. CDR3 in DNA: TGCAGCGTTGAAGGGGCTGGCTATGGCTACACCTTC.